The TCR beta chain described here comes from a study of T-cell reconstitution after alpha-beta-depleted transplantation in children. This CDR3 is 17 amino acids long. CDR1 SGHVS and CDR2 FNYEAQ come from the germline V gene. Trimming removed 0 bases at V and 0 bases at J, with 12 bases between. This clonotype was observed a few times. Preparation of the TCRbeta library involved a method that used unique molecular identifiers. TCRdb reanalysed the PCR reads using MiXCR and keeps one entry per CDR3 protein. Altogether about 210,000 distinct CDR3 sequences are present, around a sixth being singletons, with the ten largest covering around two fifths.

This sequence joins TRBV7-6 and TRBJ2-1; D not certain. Sequenced material: PBMCs, mostly from graft donor cells, taken 360 days after TCRalphabeta/CD19-depleted stem cell transplant. This TCR was sampled from a male patient aged 2-15 years who had a stem cell transplant for acute lymphoblastic leukemia, so the T cells may come from the graft donor. CDR3 residues: CASSLALSESSYNEQFF. The CDR3 DNA follows: TGTGCCAGCAGCTTAGCGCTATCGGAGAGCTCCTACAATGAGCAGTTCTTC.